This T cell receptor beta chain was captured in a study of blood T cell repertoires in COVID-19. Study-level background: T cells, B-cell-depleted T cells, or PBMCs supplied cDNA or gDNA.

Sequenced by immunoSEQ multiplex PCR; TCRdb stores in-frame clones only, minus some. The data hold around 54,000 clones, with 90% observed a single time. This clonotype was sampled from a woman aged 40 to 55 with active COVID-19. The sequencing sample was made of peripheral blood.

The CDR3 protein is CASTGQYNEKLFF. The CDR3 coding sequence is TGTGCCAGCACGGGACAGTATAATGAAAAACTGTTTTTT. V and J are TRBV28 and TRBJ1-4; 7 nucleotides line up with TRBD1. The CDR3 spans 13 residues. Germline V lookup: CDR1 MDHEN, CDR2 SYDVKM. V lost 7 bases to trimming and J lost 4 bases; unmatched junction nucleotides: 3.